This TCR beta chain was obtained from a study of spatial heterogeneity in lung cancer. This clonotype occurred a few times. Stated time point: sample taken at primary tumor resection. Whole RNA, isolated from tumor, nontumor lung or frozen PBMC, was sequenced without prior sorting. TCRdb recomputed calls from the 5' RACE reads with MiXCR, one row per CDR3 protein. The sample carries 9,500 to 12,000 distinct CDR3 sequences, around 22% recorded once. The CDR3 consists of 14 residues. V lost 0 bases and J lost 2, with 4 bases in between. Germline CDR1 reads SEHNR; CDR2 reads FQNEAQ (reference sequence). This rearrangement joins TRBV7-9 to TRBJ2-2; unclear D gene. This clonotype was sampled from a female donor with early-stage non-small cell lung cancer. The sequenced sample was PBMCs, obtained at surgery. CDR3 region: CASSLARNTGELFF. DNA for the CDR3: TGTGCCAGCAGCTTAGCGAGAAACACCGGGGAGCTGTTTTTT.